Here is one T cell receptor (beta chain) with its context. This specimen comes from a study of CD8 T cells in Susac syndrome. RNA amounts of about 0.5 to 1 ug underwent reverse transcription with random hexamers. Each CDR3 protein is one row after TCRdb ran MiXCR on the immunoSEQ multiplex PCR reads. The sample includes about 130,000 distinct CDR3 sequences, more than 75% of them seen just once. CDR3 length: 14 amino acids. Trimming took 0 bases from V and 4 from J, leaving 12 bases between them. From germline, CDR1 is GTSNPN and CDR2 SVGIG (reference sequence). Sequenced sample: CD8+ T cells from PBMCs. The receptor comes from a human donor with multiple sclerosis. This rearrangement joins TRBV30 to TRBJ2-5; the D gene is possibly TRBD2 (6 bases). CDR3 sequence: CAWSVGLATETQYF. CDR3 coding DNA: TGTGCCTGGAGTGTAGGGCTAGCGACAGAGACCCAGTACTTC.